This T cell receptor beta chain was recorded in a study of blood T cell repertoires in COVID-19. Study-level information: From the United States, Italy and Spain came samples of acute and convalescent COVID-19. T cells, B-cell-depleted T cells, or PBMCs supplied cDNA or gDNA.

This clone occurred once. In the original workflow: Reference gene primer amplification gave estimated nucleated cell counts. Clones were sequenced by immunoSEQ multiplex PCR, and TCRdb holds only the in-frame ones, with some missing. V, J and clone size are those of that table, while D and trimming were read from the DNA. The sample records 40,000 to 50,000 clones, 89% being singletons. The CDR3 is 14 amino acids. In germline, CDR1 is SGHRS, CDR2 YFSETQ. V was shortened by 1 base and J by 4 bases, with 11 bases between the two germline ends. The chain joins TRBV5-1 to TRBJ1-1; the D gene is possibly TRBD1 (5 bases). Material: peripheral blood. The sequence came from a human donor in a cohort sampled during active COVID-19. The CDR3 DNA is TGCGCCAGCAGCTTGTTGGTGGGGGGCACTGAAGCTTTCTTT. Its protein is CASSLLVGGTEAFF.